The 10 T cell receptor beta chains below come from one sample, sequenced in a study of blood T cell repertoires in COVID-19. TCRdb's copy holds only in-frame clones and misses some; the assay was immunoSEQ multiplex PCR. The repertoire consists of roughly 100,000 clones, with roughly 84% occurring once and the leading ten covering 10% to 15%. The source material was peripheral blood. The receptor set was obtained from a human donor in a cohort sampled during active or convalescent COVID-19.

The chain combines TRBV12-3 or TRBV12-4 with TRBJ1-2, with D uncertain. The CDR3 is 13 amino acids. Trimming cost V 4 bases and J 0 bases, with 6 bases left between them. CDR3 residues: CASSYSPNYGYTF. In DNA, the CDR3 is TGTGCCAGCAGTTACAGTCCTAACTATGGCTACACCTTC.

This clone was seen ten or more times. The chain recombines TRBV4-1 with TRBJ1-6; D not resolved. This CDR3 comprises 15 residues. The germline CDR1 and CDR2 sequences are MGHRA and YSYEKL. V was clipped by 4 bases and J by 9 bases, with 16 bases between them. CDR3 DNA sequence: TGCGCCAGCAGCCGGTTCCAGGACTCTGGTTCACCCCTCCACTTT. Protein product: CASSRFQDSGSPLHF.

As DNA, the CDR3 is TGTGCCACCAGTGAGAGACAGGGGATCGGGGAGCTGTTTTTT. Translating it yields CATSERQGIGELFF. The chain employs TRBV24-1 and TRBJ2-2, with 8 positions matching TRBD1. The V and J ends lost 4 bases and 7 bases, in that order; junction bases with no gene match: 4. Germline V gene sequence: CDR1 KGHDR, CDR2 SFDVKD. The CDR3 spans 14 residues.

V and J are TRBV11-1 and TRBJ1-1; no clear D. Germline lookup yields CDR1 SGHAT and CDR2 FQDESV (reference sequence). The ends were cut back, 3 bases at V and 1 base at J, with 12 bases in the middle. The CDR3 totals 15 residues. The CDR3 sequence: CASSFQPTSNTEAFF. In DNA, the CDR3 is TGTGCCAGCAGCTTTCAGCCGACATCGAACACTGAAGCTTTCTTT.

The V gene is TRBV11-2, the J gene TRBJ1-6; D not resolved. CDR3 size: 14 residues. Germline CDR1 reads SGHAT; CDR2 reads FQNNGV. V lost 8 bases, J lost 0 bases, and 8 bases lay in between. CDR3 bases: TGTGCCAGCGGCCCCAGCTCCTATAATTCACCCCTCCACTTT. Translating gives CASGPSSYNSPLHF. Variable domain in full (rest from reference TRBV11-2 and TRBJ1-6): EAGVAQSPRYKIIEKRQSVAFWCNPISGHATLYWYQQILGQGPKLLIQFQNNGVVDDSQLPKDRFSAERLKGVDSTLKIQPAKLEDSAVYLCASGPSSYNSPLHFGNGTRLTVT.

Here the CDR3 reads CASSYPAGNGELFF. CDR3 sequence (DNA): TGTGCCAGCAGTTACCCGGCGGGGAACGGGGAGCTGTTTTTT. The chain carries TRBV6-5 and TRBJ2-2; maybe TRBD2 (6 bases). Germline assignment: CDR1 MNHEY and CDR2 SVGAGI. The CDR3 spans 14 residues. V lost 2 bases and J lost 7, with 11 bases in between.

The V gene is TRBV5-6, the J gene TRBJ2-7; 10 bases map to TRBD2. Germline loops: CDR1 SGHDT, CDR2 YYEEEE. V trimming: 2 bases; J trimming: 0 bases; junction bases outside the gene matches: 2. The CDR3 consists of 15 residues. Here the CDR3 reads CASSFGLAASYEQYF. Here the CDR3 DNA reads TGTGCCAGCAGCTTCGGACTAGCGGCCTCCTACGAGCAGTACTTC. The entire variable domain, with the rest obtained from reference TRBV5-6 and TRBJ2-7, is as follows: DAGVTQSPTHLIKTRGQQVTLRCSPKSGHDTVSWYQQALGQGPQFIFQYYEEEERQRGNFPDRFSGHQFPNYSSELNVNALLLGDSALYLCASSFGLAASYEQYFGPGTRLTVT.

The V and J genes are TRBV11-3 and TRBJ1-1; a possible D gene is TRBD1 (5 bases). Germline CDR1 reads SGHNT; CDR2 reads YENEEA. The CDR3 consists of 13 residues. V was shortened by 5 bases and J by 8 bases, with 15 bases between the two germline ends. The CDR3 region has the DNA TGTGCCAGCAGCCTAGGGATCCAGGGCGAAGCTTTCTTT. It encodes CASSLGIQGEAFF.

This chain uses TRBV12-3 or TRBV12-4 with TRBJ1-2; the D is unclear. This CDR3 has 13 amino acids. V dropped 2 bases and J dropped 8 bases, with 12 bases sitting between them. CDR3 sequence (DNA): TGTGCCAGCAGTTTAAGAGGGCCTCGCGGCTACACCTTC. It translates to CASSLRGPRGYTF.

The rearrangement links TRBV6-2 or TRBV6-3 to TRBJ1-1; D gene unclear. The V end lost 2 bases, the J end lost 2 bases, and 9 bases lay between the germline ends. CDR1 and CDR2 from the germline V gene are MNHEY and SVGEGT. This CDR3 is 14 amino acids long. The CDR3 region has the DNA TGTGCCAGCAGTTACAAACTACTAAACACTGAAGCTTTCTTT. Its translation is CASSYKLLNTEAFF.